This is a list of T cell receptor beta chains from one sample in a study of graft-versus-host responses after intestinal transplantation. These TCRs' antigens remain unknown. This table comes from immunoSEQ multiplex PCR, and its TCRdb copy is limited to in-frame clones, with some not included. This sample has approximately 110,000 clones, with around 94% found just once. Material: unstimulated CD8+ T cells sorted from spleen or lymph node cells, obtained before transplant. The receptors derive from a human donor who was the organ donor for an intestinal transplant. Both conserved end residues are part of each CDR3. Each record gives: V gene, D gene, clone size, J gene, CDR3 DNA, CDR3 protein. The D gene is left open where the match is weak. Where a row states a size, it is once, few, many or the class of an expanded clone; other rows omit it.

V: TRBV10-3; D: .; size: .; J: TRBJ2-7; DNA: TGTGCCATCAGTCCGGAGGGGGAGCCGTCCTACGAGCAGTACTTC; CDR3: CAISPEGEPSYEQYF
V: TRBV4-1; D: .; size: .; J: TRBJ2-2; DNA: TGCGCCAGCAGCCAAGATCATTTGGAGGGGTGGGGCGGGGAGCTGTTTTTT; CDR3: CASSQDHLEGWGGELFF
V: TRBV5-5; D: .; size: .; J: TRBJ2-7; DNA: TGTGCCAGCAGCTTGGTTCAGGGAGTAAGCAACGAGCAGTACTTC; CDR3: CASSLVQGVSNEQYF
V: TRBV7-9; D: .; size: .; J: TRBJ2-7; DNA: TGTGCCAGCAGCATGGGACTGAGCTACGAGCAGTACTTC; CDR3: CASSMGLSYEQYF
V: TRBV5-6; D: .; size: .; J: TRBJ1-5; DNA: TGTGCCAGCAGCTTGGCCCGGGAGAGCAATCAGCCCCAGCATTTT; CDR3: CASSLARESNQPQHF
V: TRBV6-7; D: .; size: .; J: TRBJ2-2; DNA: TGTGCCAGCAGTGCCGGGGAATCCGGGGAGCTGTTTTTT; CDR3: CASSAGESGELFF
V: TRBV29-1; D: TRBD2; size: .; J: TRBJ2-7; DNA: TGCAGCGTGACTAGCGGGAGTGGCAACGAGCAGTACTTC; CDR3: CSVTSGSGNEQYF
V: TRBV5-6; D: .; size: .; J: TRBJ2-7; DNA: TGTGCCAGCAGCTTCTGGGGAGCGAACCACGAGCAGTACTTC; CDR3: CASSFWGANHEQYF
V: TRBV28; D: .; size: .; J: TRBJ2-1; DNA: TGTGCCAGCAGTTTAGGAGGGAGTAGCGATGAGCAGTTCTTC; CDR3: CASSLGGSSDEQFF
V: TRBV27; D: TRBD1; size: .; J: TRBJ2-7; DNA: TGTGCCAGCAGTAGAACAGGGGGTGAGCAGTACTTC; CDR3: CASSRTGGEQYF
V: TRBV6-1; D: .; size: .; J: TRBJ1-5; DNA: TGTGCCAGCAGCCCGGGCTCAGAGCAGCCCCAGCATTTT; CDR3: CASSPGSEQPQHF
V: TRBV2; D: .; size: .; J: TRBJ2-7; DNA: TGTGCCAGCACCTCCCTAGGGTCCGAGCAGTACTTC; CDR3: CASTSLGSEQYF
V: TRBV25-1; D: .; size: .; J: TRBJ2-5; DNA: TGTGCCAGCAGTGACCCGACGGAACCCCTGGGGGAGACCCAGTACTTC; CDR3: CASSDPTEPLGETQYF
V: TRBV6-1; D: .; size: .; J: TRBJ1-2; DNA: TGTGCCAGCAGTGAAGCTCCCGTGACAGTCCCGGATGGCTACACCTTC; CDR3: CASSEAPVTVPDGYTF
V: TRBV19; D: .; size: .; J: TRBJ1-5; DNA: TGTGCCAGTAGTATAGATCTAGGACAGCGGAATCGGCCCCAGCATTTT; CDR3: CASSIDLGQRNRPQHF
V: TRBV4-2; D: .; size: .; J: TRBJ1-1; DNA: TGTGCCAGCAGCCAAGGGGGGAACACTGAAGCTTTCTTT; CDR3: CASSQGGNTEAFF
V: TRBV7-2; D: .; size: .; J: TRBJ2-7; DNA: TGTGCCAGCAGCTTTCGGGACTCCGTATTTATACCCTACGAGCAGTACTTC; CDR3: CASSFRDSVFIPYEQYF
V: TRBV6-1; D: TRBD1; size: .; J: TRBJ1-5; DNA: TGTGCCACGGACAGGGGTTTCGGTCAGCCCCAGCATTTT; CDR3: CATDRGFGQPQHF
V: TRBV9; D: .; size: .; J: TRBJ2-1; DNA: TGTGCCAGCTCACCTCCTAGCAATGAGCAGTTCTTC; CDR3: CASSPPSNEQFF
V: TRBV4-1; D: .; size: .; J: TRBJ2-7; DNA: TGCGCCAGCAGCCAAGAGGCGGGATCCTACGAGCAGTACTTC; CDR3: CASSQEAGSYEQYF
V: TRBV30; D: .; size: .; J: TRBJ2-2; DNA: TGTGCCTGGAGTGTGGGAGCCGGGGAGCTGTTTTTT; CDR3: CAWSVGAGELFF
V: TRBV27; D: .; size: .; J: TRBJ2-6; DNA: TGTGCCAGCAGTTTTTCCTCTGGGGCCAACGTCCTGACTTTC; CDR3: CASSFSSGANVLTF
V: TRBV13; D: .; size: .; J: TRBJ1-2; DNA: TGTGCCAGCAGCACCGGAAAGTGGTATGGCTACACCTTC; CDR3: CASSTGKWYGYTF
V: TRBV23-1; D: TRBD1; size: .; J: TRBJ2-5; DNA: TGCGCCAGCAGTCAGGGACAGGCGAATGTTTGGTTTGAAGAGACCCAGTACTTC; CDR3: CASSQGQANVWFEETQYF
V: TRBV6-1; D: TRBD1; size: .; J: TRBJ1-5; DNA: TGTGCCAGCAGTGAAGCGAGGACAGGGACTTTGGGCAATCAGCCCCAGCATTTT; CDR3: CASSEARTGTLGNQPQHF
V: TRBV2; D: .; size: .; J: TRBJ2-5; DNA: TGTGCCAGCAGTGAAGTCAGGTTCGGCCAAGAGACCCAGTACTTC; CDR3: CASSEVRFGQETQYF
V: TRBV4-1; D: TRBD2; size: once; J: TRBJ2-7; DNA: TGCGCCAGCAGCCAAGACGGACGAATGTGGACTAGCGGCATCTCCTACGAGCAGTACTTC; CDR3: CASSQDGRMWTSGISYEQYF
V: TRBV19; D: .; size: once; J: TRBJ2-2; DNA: TGTGCCAGTAGTCCGGGAGCGGGCACCGGGGAGCTGTTTTTT; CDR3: CASSPGAGTGELFF
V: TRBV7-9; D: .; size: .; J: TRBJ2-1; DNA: TGTGCCAGCAGCTTGGGACTCCTCTACGGGCAGTTCTTC; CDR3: CASSLGLLYGQFF
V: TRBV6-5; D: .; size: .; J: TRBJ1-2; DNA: TGTGCCAGCACCTGTCGTAGTAGGGTTAACTATGGCTACACCTTC; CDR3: CASTCRSRVNYGYTF
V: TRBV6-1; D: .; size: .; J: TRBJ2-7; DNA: TGTGCCAGCAGAGCTATAAGCGAAACCTACGAGCAGTACTTC; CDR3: CASRAISETYEQYF
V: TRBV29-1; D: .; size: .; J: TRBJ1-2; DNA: TGCAGCGTTGAAGATCAAGGGGCCGGCTACACCTTC; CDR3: CSVEDQGAGYTF
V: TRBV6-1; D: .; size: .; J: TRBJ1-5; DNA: TGTGCCAGCAGTGAGGGGGGAAATCAGCCCCAGCATTTT; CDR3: CASSEGGNQPQHF
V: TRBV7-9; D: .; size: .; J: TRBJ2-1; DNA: TGTGCCAGCAGGCCCACAGGGTACTCCTCCTACAATGAGCAGTTCTTC; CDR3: CASRPTGYSSYNEQFF
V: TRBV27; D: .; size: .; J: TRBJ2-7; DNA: TGTGCCAGCACTCAGCTCAGGGGCGGGATCTACGAGCAGTACTTC; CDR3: CASTQLRGGIYEQYF
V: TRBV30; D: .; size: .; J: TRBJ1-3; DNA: TGTGCCTGGAGCCCACATCCGTCCGGAAACACCATATATTTT; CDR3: CAWSPHPSGNTIYF
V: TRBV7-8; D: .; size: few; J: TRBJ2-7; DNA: TGTGCCAGCAGCTTAGTCGGGGGTCCCTACGAGCAGTACTTC; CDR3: CASSLVGGPYEQYF
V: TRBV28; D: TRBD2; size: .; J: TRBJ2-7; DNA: TGTGCCAGCAGCTTAACACTAGCGGGAGCGTACGAGCAGTACTTC; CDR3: CASSLTLAGAYEQYF
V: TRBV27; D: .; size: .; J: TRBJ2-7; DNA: TGTGCCGCCAGGGGACCTCTTTACGAGCAGTACTTC; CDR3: CAARGPLYEQYF
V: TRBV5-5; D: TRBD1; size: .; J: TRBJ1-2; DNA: TGTGCCAGCAGCGAACCGGGACAGGGCCCTCTTAACTATGGCTACACCTTC; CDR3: CASSEPGQGPLNYGYTF